This T cell receptor (beta chain) was captured by sequencing in a study of T cells in Graves' hyperthyroidism and ophthalmopathy. Diagnoses were established using clinical symptoms, serum thyroxine and TRAb, thyroid ultrasound and orbital computed tomography. The TCR beta CDR3 regions underwent amplification using RNA transcripts as the source. The HTBI primer set served for first-round RT-PCR of the TCR CDR3. A single record per CDR3 protein comes from TCRdb applying MiXCR to the multiplex PCR reads. The sample has some 700,000 distinct CDR3 sequences; 17% are singletons. This CDR3 has 15 residues. Germline V gene data show CDR1 as SEHNR and CDR2 as FQNEAQ (reference sequence). Trimming removed 1 base at V and 1 base at J, with 11 bases between.

This receptor was taken from a man aged 50 to 60 with Graves' hyperthyroidism. V is TRBV7-9 and J is TRBJ2-7; D gene unclear. Sequencing was done on a sample of blood. The CDR3 DNA reads as TGTGCCAGCAGCTTAGGGTCGCAACAATCCTACGAGCAGTACTTC. Translation gives CASSLGSQQSYEQYF.